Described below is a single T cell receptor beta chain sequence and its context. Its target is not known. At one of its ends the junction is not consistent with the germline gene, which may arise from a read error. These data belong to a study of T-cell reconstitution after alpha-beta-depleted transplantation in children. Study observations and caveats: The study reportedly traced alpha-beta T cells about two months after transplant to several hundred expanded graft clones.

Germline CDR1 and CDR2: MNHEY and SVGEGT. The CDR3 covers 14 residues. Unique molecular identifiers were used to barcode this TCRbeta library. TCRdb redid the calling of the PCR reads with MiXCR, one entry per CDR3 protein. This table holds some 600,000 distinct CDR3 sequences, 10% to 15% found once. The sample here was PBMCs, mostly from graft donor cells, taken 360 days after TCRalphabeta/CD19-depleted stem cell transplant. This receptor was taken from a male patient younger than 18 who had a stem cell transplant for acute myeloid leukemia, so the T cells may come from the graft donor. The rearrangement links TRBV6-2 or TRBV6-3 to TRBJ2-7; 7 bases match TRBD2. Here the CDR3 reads CASSDASGGRVLNF. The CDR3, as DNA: TGTGCCAGCAGCGACGCCTCGGGCGGGAGAGTATTGAACTTC.